This T cell receptor (beta chain) was sequenced during a study of blood T cell repertoires in COVID-19 (dated by TCRdb to about 2020). Background for the entire study: Samples covering the acute and convalescent phases of COVID-19 were provided by collaborators in the United States, Italy and Spain. The prospective study material was composed of cDNA or gDNA derived from T cells, B-cell-depleted T cells, or PBMCs. The dataset comprised deeply sampled blood TCRbeta repertoires from subjects exposed to, actively infected with, or recovered from COVID-19. The repertoires were released in a freely available public database meant as a resource for research on the immune response to SARS-CoV-2. The samples were drawn from the first 160 participants of the ongoing ImmuneRACE study and from 950 to 1,500 subjects provided by 6 global collaborators. The sample metadata nearly always contained a de-identified subject ID, COVID-19 status, age in years and sex. HLA class I and class II types, where available, came from metadata supplied by the sample provider rather than from assay-based typing. Broad study findings and their caveats: How much clinical and demographic metadata was included differed by source and by participant, and the metadata was provided uncurated.

Collaborating institutions collected whole blood in K2EDTA tubes following their own protocols. For TCRbeta analysis, collaborators shipped samples as frozen whole blood, isolated PBMCs, or DNA extracted from either of those sample types. Concerning this clone itself: The antigen this receptor binds is unknown. Within one base of it there is no much larger clone, and no base qualities were kept.

The immunoSEQ Assay, a bias-controlled multiplex PCR, was used to amplify TCRbeta CDR3 regions from genomic DNA. For the original study's pipeline: The number of nucleated cells in each sample was estimated from the amplification of reference gene primers within the assay. To quantify the absolute abundance of each unique TCRbeta CDR3 rearrangement, sequence reads were collapsed and filtered. Productive Simpson clonality was computed per sample as the square root of Simpson's diversity index over productive rearrangements. The source is immuneACCESS, and TCRdb retained only in-frame sequences with V and J called. Part of the clones is not carried over; for the studies checked, unresolved V genes explain less than half of this, and the remainder is unexplained. V and J calls and clone size are those listed in that table; D and trimming were worked out from the DNA. This sample has 150,000 to 200,000 clones in its table, and around 89% of those were observed once. The top ten clones comprise roughly 5.5% of the sample.

Between the V and J ends, shortened by 1 base and 10 bases respectively, the junction contains 11 bases. CDR1 is given as LGHDT and CDR2 as YNNKEL, both from the germline V gene (reference sequence). From the cysteine up to the phenylalanine, the CDR3 has a length of 14 residues. Only the CDR3 part of the read is kept: 42 bases, read in frame from the first base. The source material was peripheral blood. The TCR was taken from a man between 40 and 49 years old with active or convalescent COVID-19. The V and J genes are TRBV3-1 (or the pseudogene TRBV3-2) and TRBJ1-6, with the D gene too uncertain to name. The CDR3 here reads CASSQARGNSPLHF. The DNA sequence reads TGTGCCAGCAGCCAAGCCAGAGGGAACTCACCCCTCCACTTT.